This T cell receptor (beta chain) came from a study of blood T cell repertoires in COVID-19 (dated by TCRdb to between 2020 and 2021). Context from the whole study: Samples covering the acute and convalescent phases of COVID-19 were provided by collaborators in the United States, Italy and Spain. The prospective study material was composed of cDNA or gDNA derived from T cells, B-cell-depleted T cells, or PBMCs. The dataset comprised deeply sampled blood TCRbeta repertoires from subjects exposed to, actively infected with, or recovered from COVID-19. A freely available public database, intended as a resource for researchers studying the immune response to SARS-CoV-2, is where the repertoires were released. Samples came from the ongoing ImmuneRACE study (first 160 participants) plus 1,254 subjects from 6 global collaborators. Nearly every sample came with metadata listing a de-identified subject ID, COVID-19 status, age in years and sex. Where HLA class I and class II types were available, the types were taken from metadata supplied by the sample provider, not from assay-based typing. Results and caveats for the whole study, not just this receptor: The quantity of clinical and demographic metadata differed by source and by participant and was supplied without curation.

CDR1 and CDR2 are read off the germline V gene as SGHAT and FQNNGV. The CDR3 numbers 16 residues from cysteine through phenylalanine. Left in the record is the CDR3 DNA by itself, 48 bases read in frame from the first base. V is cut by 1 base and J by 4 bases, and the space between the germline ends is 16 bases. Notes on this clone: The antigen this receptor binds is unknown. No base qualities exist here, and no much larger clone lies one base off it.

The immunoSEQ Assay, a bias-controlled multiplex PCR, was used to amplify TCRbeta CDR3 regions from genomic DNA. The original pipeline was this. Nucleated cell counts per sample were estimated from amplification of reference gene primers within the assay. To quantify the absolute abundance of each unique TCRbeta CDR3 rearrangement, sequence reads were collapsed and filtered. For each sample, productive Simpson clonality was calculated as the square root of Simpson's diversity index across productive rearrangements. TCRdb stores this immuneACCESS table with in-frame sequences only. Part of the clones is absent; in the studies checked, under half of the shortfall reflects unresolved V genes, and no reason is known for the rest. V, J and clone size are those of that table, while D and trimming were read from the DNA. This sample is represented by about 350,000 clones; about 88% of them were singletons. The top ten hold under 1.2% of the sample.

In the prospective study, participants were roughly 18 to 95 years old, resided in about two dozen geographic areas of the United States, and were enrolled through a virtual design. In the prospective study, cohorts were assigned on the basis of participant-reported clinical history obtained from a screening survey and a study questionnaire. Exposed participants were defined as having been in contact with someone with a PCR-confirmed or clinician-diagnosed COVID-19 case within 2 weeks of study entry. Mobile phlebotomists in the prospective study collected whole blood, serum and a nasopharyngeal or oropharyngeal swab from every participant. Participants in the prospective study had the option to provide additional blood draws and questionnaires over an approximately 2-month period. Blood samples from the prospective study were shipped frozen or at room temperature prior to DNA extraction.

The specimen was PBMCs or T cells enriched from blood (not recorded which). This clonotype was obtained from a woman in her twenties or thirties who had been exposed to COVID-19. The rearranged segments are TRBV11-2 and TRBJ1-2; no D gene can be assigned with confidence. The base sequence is TGTGCCAGCAGCTTAGGCGCGGGTATAGGGCCCTATGGCTACACCTTC. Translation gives CASSLGAGIGPYGYTF.